The next 2 T cell receptor beta chains were all read from a single sample in a study of blood T cell repertoires in COVID-19 (dated by TCRdb to about 2020). Receptor libraries were prepared by the immunoSEQ multiplex PCR assay. The table was pulled from immuneACCESS by TCRdb, which kept in-frame rearrangements only. Such tables lose some clones; where checked, under half of the loss comes from unresolved V genes, and the rest has no known cause. The sample records some 220,000 clones, about 85% of which are singletons. The ten largest clones capture approximately 5.1% of the sample. Sequencing used peripheral blood. The receptors come from a woman in her sixties or seventies who had recovered from COVID-19.

V usage is TRBV10-3 and J usage is TRBJ1-1, with D uncertain. This CDR3 region has 15 residues. The V gene lost 3 bases and the J gene lost 5 bases, with 16 bases spanning the gap. Germline V gene sequence: CDR1 ENHRY, CDR2 SYGVKD. CDR3 sequence: CAISDPGRSGTEAFF. The CDR3 nucleotides read TGTGCCATCAGTGACCCGGGGAGGTCGGGGACTGAAGCTTTCTTT.

This clone was observed at least ten times. The chain carries TRBV2 and TRBJ1-2; D is possibly TRBD1 (5 bases). The germline CDR1 and CDR2 sequences are SNHLY and FYNNEI. V gave up 7 bases and J gave up 0 bases, with 12 bases separating them. CDR3 length: 14 amino acids. The CDR3 reads CASIREGPNYGYTF. The CDR3, as DNA: TGTGCCAGCATACGGGAGGGGCCTAACTATGGCTACACCTTC.